This T cell receptor (beta chain) was recorded in a study of blood T cells in healthy people across ages. Germline V CDR1 and CDR2: SQVTM, ANQGSEA. The V gene lost 6 bases and the J gene lost 7 bases, with 18 bases spanning the gap. The CDR3 is 13 amino acids. At least ten counts were recorded for this clonotype. It was with a sample-barcoded 5' primer and a J-beta primer mix that a second PCR of about 6 to 12 cycles was run. TCRdb ran MiXCR on the 5' RACE reads and lists one entry per CDR3 protein. This table has under 2,000,000 distinct CDR3 sequences, about 50% appearing once. The rearrangement joins TRBV29-1 to TRBJ1-2; D uncertain. Source material: blood. This receptor was identified in a woman aged 40 to 50 in good health. The chain's CDR3 is CSVEIGPAAGYTF. The CDR3 nucleotides are TGCAGCGTCGAGATTGGACCTGCGGCTGGCTACACCTTC.